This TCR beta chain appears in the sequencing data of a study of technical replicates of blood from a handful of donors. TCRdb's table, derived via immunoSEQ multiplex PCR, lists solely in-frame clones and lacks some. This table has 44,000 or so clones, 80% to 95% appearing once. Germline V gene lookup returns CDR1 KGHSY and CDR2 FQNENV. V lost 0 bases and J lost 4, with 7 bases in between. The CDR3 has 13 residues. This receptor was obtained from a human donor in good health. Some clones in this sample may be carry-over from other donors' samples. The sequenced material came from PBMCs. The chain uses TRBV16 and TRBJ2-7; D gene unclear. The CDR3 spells CASSQSVVYEQYF. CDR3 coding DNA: TGTGCCAGCAGCCAATCGGTAGTGTACGAGCAGTACTTC.